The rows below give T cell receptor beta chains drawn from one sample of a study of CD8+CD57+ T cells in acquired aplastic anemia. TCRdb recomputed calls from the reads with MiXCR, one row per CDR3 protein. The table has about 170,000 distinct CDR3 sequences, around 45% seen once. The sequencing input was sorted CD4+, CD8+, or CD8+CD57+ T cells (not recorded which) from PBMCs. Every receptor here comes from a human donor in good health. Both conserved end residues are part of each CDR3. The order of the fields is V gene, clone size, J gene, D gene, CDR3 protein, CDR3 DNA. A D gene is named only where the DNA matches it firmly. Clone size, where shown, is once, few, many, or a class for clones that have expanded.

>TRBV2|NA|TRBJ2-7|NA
CASLPGHAYEQYF
TGTGCCAGCTTACCGGGACACGCCTACGAGCAGTACTTC
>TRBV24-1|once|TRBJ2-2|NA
CATGLRTNTGELFF
TGTGCCACAGGCCTGAGGACGAACACCGGGGAGCTGTTTTTT
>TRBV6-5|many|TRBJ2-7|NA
CASSYGQYYEQYF
TGTGCCAGCAGTTACGGGCAGTACTACGAGCAGTACTTC
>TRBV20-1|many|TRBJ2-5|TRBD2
CSAGGGGQETQYF
TGCAGTGCTGGCGGGGGGGGCCAAGAGACCCAGTACTTC
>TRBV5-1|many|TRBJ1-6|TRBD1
CASSYGQGGDSPLHF
TGCGCCAGCAGCTACGGACAGGGAGGAGATTCACCCCTCCACTTT
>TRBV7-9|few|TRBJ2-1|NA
CASRLQGNEQFF
TGTGCCAGCAGACTTCAGGGAAATGAGCAGTTCTTC
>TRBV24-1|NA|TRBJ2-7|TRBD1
CATSGVQGCSYEQYF
TGTGCCACCAGTGGTGTACAGGGGTGCTCCTACGAGCAGTACTTC
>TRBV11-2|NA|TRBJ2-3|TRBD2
CASSLSTSGVDTQYF
TGTGCCAGCAGCTTGTCGACTAGCGGGGTAGATACGCAGTATTTT
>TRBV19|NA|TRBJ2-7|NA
CASSATLGRATYEQYF
TGTGCCAGTAGTGCCACCCTGGGGCGCGCCACCTACGAGCAGTACTTC
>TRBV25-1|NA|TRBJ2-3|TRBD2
CASSDLAAATDTQYF
TGTGCCAGCAGTGATCTAGCGGCAGCCACAGATACGCAGTATTTT
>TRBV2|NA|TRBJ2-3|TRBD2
CASRAGTSDTDTQYF
TGTGCCAGCAGAGCCGGGACTAGCGACACAGATACGCAGTATTTT
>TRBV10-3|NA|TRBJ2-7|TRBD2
CASAGGVGFGEQYF
TGTGCCTCTGCGGGAGGGGTTGGTTTTGGCGAGCAGTACTTC
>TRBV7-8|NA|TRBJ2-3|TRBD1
CASSSGQGALTDTQYF
TGTGCCAGCAGCAGTGGACAGGGGGCGCTGACAGATACGCAGTATTTT
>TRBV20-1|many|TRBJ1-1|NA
CSASTGKAEAFF
TGCAGTGCTAGTACAGGTAAAGCTGAAGCTTTCTTT
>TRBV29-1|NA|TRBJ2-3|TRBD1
CSTSGTGGFNTDTQYF
TGCAGCACTTCTGGGACAGGGGGCTTTAACACAGATACGCAGTATTTT
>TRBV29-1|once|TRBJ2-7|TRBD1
CSVGTGLYEQYF
TGCAGCGTCGGGACAGGGCTCTACGAGCAGTACTTC
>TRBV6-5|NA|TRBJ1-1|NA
CASSYSDVRVPEAFF
TGTGCCAGCAGTTACTCGGACGTAAGGGTTCCTGAAGCTTTCTTT
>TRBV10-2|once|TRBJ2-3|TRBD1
CASSDQGAFTDTQYF
TGCGCCAGCAGTGATCAGGGGGCCTTCACAGATACGCAGTATTTT
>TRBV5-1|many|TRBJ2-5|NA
CASSLREQETQYF
TGCGCCAGCAGCTTACGGGAACAAGAGACCCAGTACTTC
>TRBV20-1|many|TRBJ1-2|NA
CSARTPEKNYGYTF
TGCAGTGCTAGGACACCGGAGAAAAACTATGGCTACACCTTC
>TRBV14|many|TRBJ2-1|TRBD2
CASSLRTSGIYNEQFF
TGTGCCAGCAGCCTCCGGACTAGCGGGATATACAATGAGCAGTTCTTC
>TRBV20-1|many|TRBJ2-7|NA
CSALESHSPSYEQYF
TGCAGTGCTCTAGAATCTCACAGTCCCTCCTACGAGCAGTACTTC
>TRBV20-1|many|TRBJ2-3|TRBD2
CSADAGGTKGTDTQYF
TGCAGTGCTGACGCGGGGGGAACAAAAGGAACAGATACGCAGTATTTT
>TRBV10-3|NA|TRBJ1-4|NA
CAISEGITNEKLFF
TGTGCCATCAGTGAAGGGATAACTAATGAAAAACTGTTTTTT
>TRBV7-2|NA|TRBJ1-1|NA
CASSLATMDGMNTEAFF
TGTGCCAGCAGCTTAGCGACTATGGACGGCATGAACACTGAAGCTTTCTTT
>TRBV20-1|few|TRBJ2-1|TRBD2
CNAPPGGGTYNEQFF
TGCAATGCTCCCCCGGGGGGGGGCACCTACAATGAGCAGTTCTTC
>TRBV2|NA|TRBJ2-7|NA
CAGSFHPRAYEQYF
TGTGCCGGCAGTTTCCATCCACGGGCCTACGAGCAGTACTTC
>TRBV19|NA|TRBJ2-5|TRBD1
CASSAPGGETQYF
TGTGCCAGTAGTGCCCCAGGGGGAGAGACCCAGTACTTC
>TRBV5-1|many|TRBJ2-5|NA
CASSRMGLQETQYF
TGCGCCAGCAGTAGAATGGGACTCCAAGAGACCCAGTACTTC
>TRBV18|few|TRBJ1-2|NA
CASSPSGTGNYGYTF
TGTGCCAGCTCACCCTCAGGGACGGGGAACTATGGCTACACCTTC
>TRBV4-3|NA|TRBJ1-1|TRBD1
CASSQGDPGGYLNTEAFF
TGCGCCAGCAGCCAAGGGGATCCAGGGGGCTATTTGAACACTGAAGCTTTCTTT
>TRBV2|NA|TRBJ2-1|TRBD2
CASSGLAGANEQFF
TGTGCCAGCTCAGGACTAGCGGGGGCCAATGAGCAGTTCTTC
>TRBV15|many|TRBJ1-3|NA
CATSRGVSGVGNTIYF
TGTGCCACCAGCAGAGGAGTGTCGGGAGTGGGAAACACCATATATTTT
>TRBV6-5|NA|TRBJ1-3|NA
CASSYSLKAGEGNTIYF
TGTGCCAGCAGTTACTCATTGAAGGCGGGGGAAGGAAACACCATATATTTT
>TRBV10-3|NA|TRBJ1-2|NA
CASGEQETYGYTF
TGTGCCAGTGGTGAGCAGGAGACCTATGGCTACACCTTC
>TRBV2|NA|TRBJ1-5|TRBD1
CASRAQGVSNQPQHF
TGTGCCAGCAGGGCTCAGGGGGTTAGCAATCAGCCCCAGCATTTT